The sequence of this TCR beta chain was determined in a study of Ad26.COV2.S vaccination and SARS-CoV-2 variants. Of note for this clone: Antigen: not known.

The study's findings and limits: Total T cell responses may have been underestimated by the TCR breadth and depth analyses. Breadth, reportedly substantial, characterized the spike-specific CD8+ and CD4+ T cell responses after vaccination.

CDR3 size: 16 residues. Unmatched junction bases numbered 11, after V lost 5 bases and J lost 5 bases. In germline, CDR1 is KGHSH, CDR2 LQKENI. As to treatment: approximately 18 received Ad26.COV2.S at low or high dose, single or two shots; five or six received placebo; per-sample allocation not given. Samples analyzed were those drawn on day 63 after the first vaccine or placebo injection. Recruitment in Boston yielded a donor of adult age, 18-55 years. TCRdb keeps only in-frame clones here, not all; method: immunoSEQ multiplex PCR. The sample lists around 250,000 clones, approximately 88% occurring once.

The TCR sequence derives from a person between 18 and 59 years old who received the Ad26.COV2.S COVID-19 vaccine or a placebo. The rearrangement links TRBV18 to TRBJ2-5, with 10 positions matching TRBD2. The sample consisted of peripheral blood, taken in a trial of Ad26.COV2.S vaccine versus placebo. This CDR3 is CASSSFIAGGGETQYF. CDR3 DNA sequence: TGTGCCAGCTCATCTTTCATAGCGGGAGGCGGTGAGACCCAGTACTTC.